These 16 T cell receptor beta chains were sequenced from one sample in a study of cytomegalovirus exposure and HLA in healthy donors. Use of 60 Vbeta and 13 Jbeta primers characterized the PCR. TCRdb's table, derived via immunoSEQ multiplex PCR, lists solely in-frame clones and lacks some. This table has under 200,000 clones, around 81% appearing once. What was sequenced was PBMCs. The receptors derive from a man aged 35 to 55 in good health and CMV-seronegative.

The rearrangement joins TRBV27 to TRBJ1-5; D is perhaps TRBD1 (6 bases). The CDR3 runs 13 residues. The V and J ends lost 6 bases and 5 bases respectively, with 11 bases between them. Germline values: CDR1 MNHEY, CDR2 SMNVEV (reference sequence). The CDR3 protein is CASSPGTHQPQHF. For the CDR3, the DNA is TGTGCCAGCAGCCCCGGGACACATCAGCCCCAGCATTTT.

This clone was seen more than once but under ten times. The chain has TRBV2 and TRBJ2-2, with TRBD1 matching 8 bases. The germline CDR1 and CDR2 sequences are SNHLY and FYNNEI. Trimming removed 6 bases from V and 2 bases from J; junction bases left unmatched: 5. The CDR3 is 15 residues long. The CDR3 coding sequence is TGTGCCAGCAGAGGGGACAGGACTAACACCGGGGAGCTGTTTTTT. Its translation is CASRGDRTNTGELFF. Combining the CDR3 with reference TRBV2 and TRBJ2-2 gives the whole variable domain EPEVTQTPSHQVTQMGQEVILRCVPISNHLYFYWYRQILGQKVEFLVSFYNNEISEKSEIFDDQFSVERPDGSNFTLKIRSTKLEDSAMYFCASRGDRTNTGELFFGEGSRLTVL.

This clone has more than one count but fewer than ten. This chain joins TRBV2 and TRBJ2-7; D call uncertain. The CDR3 totals 13 residues. The germline V and J ends were trimmed by 4 bases and 6 bases, with 13 bases remaining between them. The germline gives CDR1 SNHLY, CDR2 FYNNEI. This CDR3 is CASSVEVSGEQYF. CDR3 bases: TGTGCCAGCAGTGTCGAGGTCTCCGGCGAGCAGTACTTC.

The gene calls are TRBV9 and TRBJ2-2; D ambiguous. Trimming cost V 3 bases and J 7 bases, with 13 bases left between them. Germline V gene sequence: CDR1 SGDLS, CDR2 YYNGEE. The length of the CDR3 is 14 residues. CDR3 sequence: CASSGPRSGGELFF. DNA of the CDR3: TGTGCCAGCAGCGGGCCCCGTTCGGGCGGGGAGCTGTTTTTT. Drawing the rest from reference TRBV9 and TRBJ2-2, the complete variable domain is DSGVTQTPKHLITATGQRVTLRCSPRSGDLSVYWYQQSLDQGLQFLIQYYNGEERAKGNILERFSAQQFPDLHSELNLSSLELGDSALYFCASSGPRSGGELFFGEGSRLTVL.

The count of this clone is one. This rearrangement joins TRBV5-4 to TRBJ2-5; possibly TRBD2 for D (6 bases). CDR1 and CDR2 (germline): SGHNT, YYREEE (reference sequence). Trimming left V 4 bases short and J 5 bases short, with 15 bases between. This CDR3 is built from 14 residues. CDR3: CASSRRGYAETQYF. The CDR3 DNA follows: TGTGCCAGCAGCCGGAGGGGATATGCCGAGACCCAGTACTTC.

The CDR3 DNA follows: TGTGCCATCAGTGCGGGGGACCGTGAAGCTTTCTTT. Translation gives CAISAGDREAFF. The V gene is TRBV10-3, the J gene TRBJ1-1, with D maybe TRBD1 (5 bases). Germline values: CDR1 ENHRY, CDR2 SYGVKD. With 4 bases removed from V and 7 bases from J, the gap between germline ends came to 10 bases. The CDR3 runs 12 residues.

This clone was detected a few times. DNA for the CDR3: TGCGCCAGCAGCCAAGGTAGTAGCGGGGGGGCCTGGGAGCAGTACTTC. It encodes CASSQGSSGGAWEQYF. The chain has TRBV4-1 and TRBJ2-7; 11 bases are a match to TRBD2. This CDR3 comprises 16 residues. The V gene's germline CDR1 is MGHRA and CDR2 YSYEKL. Trimming cost V 1 base and J 7 bases; bases outside gene matches: 9.

J is TRBJ1-5 and V is TRBV7-2; 10 bases are shared with TRBD1. CDR3 length: 14 amino acids. The junction had 5 bases not matched to a gene; V was cut back by 3 bases and J by 9 bases. The germline CDR1 and CDR2 sequences are SGHTA and FQGNSA. The CDR3 reads CASSLDRGGRPQHF. CDR3 coding DNA: TGTGCCAGCAGCTTGGACAGGGGGGGACGGCCCCAGCATTTT.

The chain recombines TRBV25-1 with TRBJ1-3, with a possible D match to TRBD1 (5 bases). The V and J ends lost 6 bases and 0 bases respectively, with 6 bases between them. The CDR3 is 13 amino acids. Germline CDR1 is MGHDK and CDR2 is SYGVNS. The CDR3 DNA sequence: TGTGCCAGCAGGACAGCCTCTGGAAACACCATATATTTT. Its protein product is CASRTASGNTIYF.

This clone has only one observation. The chain couples TRBV5-6 to TRBJ2-6, with a tentative D call TRBD1 (5 bases). The CDR3 sequence is 17 residues long. The germline V gene has CDR1 SGHDT and CDR2 YYEEEE. The CDR3: CATAKETDISGANVLTF. DNA for the CDR3: TGTGCTACTGCAAAGGAGACAGACATCTCTGGGGCCAACGTCCTGACTTTC.

The J gene is TRBJ2-7, the V gene TRBV11-3; TRBD2 matches 13 bases. This CDR3 spans 16 amino acids. Trimming took 4 bases from V and 2 from J; bases not matched to a gene: 5. Germline V gene sequence: CDR1 SGHNT, CDR2 YENEEA. The CDR3 sequence is CASSSGLAGHPYEQYF. The CDR3 region has the DNA TGTGCCAGCAGCTCGGGACTAGCGGGACACCCCTACGAGCAGTACTTC.

The chain is built from TRBV15 and TRBJ2-7; a possible D gene is TRBD1 (6 bases). V lost 0 bases, J lost 6 bases, and 12 bases lay in between. In germline, CDR1 is LNHNV, CDR2 YYDKDF (reference sequence). The CDR3 loop spans 14 amino acids. The CDR3 nucleotides read TGTGCCACCAGCAGAGATCTGGGGACAACCGAGCAGTACTTC. The encoded protein is CATSRDLGTTEQYF.

The J gene is TRBJ2-7, the V gene TRBV5-1, with 11 bases identical to TRBD1. The ends lost 4 bases at V and 2 bases at J; junction bases unmatched: 5. Germline V CDR1 and CDR2: SGHRS, YFSETQ. The CDR3 has 15 amino acids. CDR3 DNA sequence: TGCGCCAGCAGCGAGGGACAGGGGGTGGCCTACGAGCAGTACTTC. This sequence encodes CASSEGQGVAYEQYF.

The chain carries TRBV4-1 and TRBJ2-4; D might be TRBD1 (6 bases). V gave up 0 bases and J gave up 6 bases, with 15 bases separating them. The CDR3 contains 16 residues. The V gene's germline CDR1 is MGHRA and CDR2 YSYEKL. In DNA, the CDR3 is TGCGCCAGCAGCCAAGATCAAAGGCAGGGGAGAAACATTCAGTACTTC. This encodes CASSQDQRQGRNIQYF.

This chain connects TRBV5-4 to TRBJ2-3, with 7 positions matching TRBD2. The length of the CDR3 is 15 residues. With 0 bases clipped from V and 4 bases from J, the junction kept 5 bases outside the gene matches. Germline values: CDR1 SGHNT, CDR2 YYREEE (reference sequence). The CDR3 sequence is CASSLGGRASDTQYF. In DNA, the CDR3 is TGTGCCAGCAGCTTGGGAGGGAGGGCATCAGATACGCAGTATTTT. The entire variable domain, with the rest obtained from reference TRBV5-4 and TRBJ2-3, is as follows: ETGVTQSPTHLIKTRGQQVTLRCSSQSGHNTVSWYQQALGQGPQFIFQYYREEENGRGNFPPRFSGLQFPNYSSELNVNALELDDSALYLCASSLGGRASDTQYFGPGTRLTVL.

This chain links TRBV5-1 with TRBJ1-1; weak D call: TRBD1 (6 bases). CDR1 is SGHRS, CDR2 YFSETQ, per germline. Trimming pared 4 bases from V and 1 base from J, leaving 11 bases between. The CDR3 has 14 residues. CDR3 sequence: CASSPTGWNTEAFF. The DNA of the CDR3 is TGCGCCAGCAGCCCGACAGGATGGAACACTGAAGCTTTCTTT. The variable domain in full, with the rest retrieved from reference TRBV5-1 and TRBJ1-1, is KAGVTQTPRYLIKTRGQQVTLSCSPISGHRSVSWYQQTPGQGLQFLFEYFSETQRNKGNFPGRFSGRQFSNSRSEMNVSTLELGDSALYLCASSPTGWNTEAFFGQGTRLTVV.